Listed here are 2 T cell receptor beta chains from one sample, sequenced in a study of T-cell reconstitution after alpha-beta-depleted transplantation in children. Unique molecular identifiers were built into the TCRbeta library. TCRdb independently ran MiXCR on the PCR reads; one entry per CDR3 protein. The sample holds a few hundred thousand distinct CDR3 sequences, 10% seen once. The material was PBMCs from the stem cell graft donor, obtained from the stem cell graft. The source is a human donor who donated a stem cell graft to a child with acute lymphoblastic leukemia.

The CDR3 here is CASSPAVYSNQPQHF. CDR3 DNA: TGTGCCAGCAGCCCGGCGGTTTATAGCAATCAGCCCCAGCATTTT. The rearrangement joins TRBV7-2 to TRBJ1-5; unclear D gene. The germline CDR1 and CDR2 sequences are SGHTA and FQGNSA. The CDR3 is 15 residues long. The V gene lost 5 bases and the J gene lost 0 bases, with 11 bases spanning the gap.

This clonotype has a count of ten or more. CDR3 region: CASSLALDGVDTEAFF. CDR3 coding DNA: TGTGCCAGCAGCTTGGCCCTTGACGGGGTTGACACTGAAGCTTTCTTT. This sequence joins TRBV5-6 and TRBJ1-1; D is ambiguous. Trimming stripped 0 bases from V and 3 bases from J, with 15 bases between. The length of the CDR3 is 16 residues. Germline V CDR1 and CDR2: SGHDT, YYEEEE.